The TCR beta chain under discussion was sequenced for a study of immune evolution from preneoplasia to lung adenocarcinoma (dated by TCRdb to the early 2020s). For the study in its entirety: HLA loss of heterozygosity was seen in roughly 6.6%, 14% and 36% of AIS, MIA and ADC lesions, and in no AAH lesions. The study profiled immune contexture across lung adenocarcinoma precursors and invasive adenocarcinoma using immune gene expression, TCR sequencing and multiplex immunofluorescence. Resected precursor lesions (AAH, AIS, MIA) and invasive adenocarcinomas were each compared against paired morphologically normal lung tissue. Sample size was determined by specimen availability and not by a prior power calculation. The immune data were integrated with whole exome sequencing and methylation data from the same cohort of nodules. A total of approximately 50 patients with pulmonary nodules who underwent surgical resection were included in the overall cohort. TCR sequencing data came from 50 to 55 patients. The study reported that 85 to 130 samples were used for TCR sequencing. POLYSOLVER was used to infer Class I HLA alleles from exome data, and LOHHLA was used to detect allele-specific HLA loss.

Results the study describes overall, beyond this receptor: Findings were based on association rather than direct causation; larger cohorts with long-term follow-up and longitudinal biopsies were deemed needed. KRAS-mutant nodules showed the highest T cell clonality compared with EGFR-mutant or double wild-type lesions. All patients were from Japan and China, so applicability to Western populations was uncertain. Clonality was highest in normal lung, while later-stage lesions appeared to have lower clonality but higher T cell density and diversity. The highest top T cell clone frequencies were observed in normal lung, and a progressive decrease in top T cell clone frequencies appeared to occur from AAH through AIS, MIA and invasive adenocarcinoma.

As encoded in the germline V gene, CDR1 is SGHDT while CDR2 is YYEEEE. The CDR3 sequence holds 17 residues, the cysteine and phenylalanine included. The entry retains the CDR3 DNA only, 51 bases that are in frame from base 1. The trim is 6 bases for V and 0 bases for J, with a gap of 16 bases between the germline ends. With regard to this clone: No antigen is known for it. The record has no base qualities; no much larger clone is one base away.

Resection was performed on patients in Japan or China between about 2013 and 2018. Histologic diagnosis of each case was confirmed independently by two lung cancer pathologists on H&E slides. To enrich premalignant or tumor cells for nucleic acid extraction, macro-dissection was performed after pathologic assessment. The AllPrep DNA/RNA FFPE Kit was used to isolate DNA from FFPE tissue. The immunoSEQ hsTCRbeta Kit was used to sequence TCR beta CDR3 regions from DNA. Per the authors' processing: TCR sequencing data were analysed with the ImmunoSEQ Analyzer. T cell clonality was defined as 1 minus Pielou's evenness, calculated on productive rearrangements. The inverse Simpson index, applied to productive templates, was used to measure T cell diversity. T cell density was expressed as TCR beta template counts normalized to usable DNA, with usable DNA estimated by amplifying and sequencing housekeeping genes. Two-sided Kruskal-Wallis tests were used to compare TCR metrics across histologic stages. The table was pulled from immuneACCESS by TCRdb, which kept in-frame rearrangements only. Such tables lose some clones; where checked, under half of the loss comes from unresolved V genes, and the rest has no known cause. Clone size and the V and J calls come from that table; the DNA yielded D and trimming. The sample table records 9,000 to 10,000 clones; around 90% of these occur just once. The top ten clonotypes cover around 2.5% of the sample.

The TCR was taken from a person aged 65 to 85 with invasive lung adenocarcinoma. Recombination joined TRBV5-6 with TRBJ2-6; D gene: possibly TRBD1, on 5 matching bases. The sequenced material came from FFPE invasive lung adenocarcinoma tissue. In light of the paper, this sample's cell subset or site label describes: frankly invasive lung adenocarcinoma (ADC). This receptor carries the CDR3 CASTQSQGYSGANVLTF. The sequenced DNA is TGTGCCAGCACCCAATCTCAGGGATACTCTGGGGCCAACGTCCTGACTTTC.